These T cell receptor beta chains were read from a single sample in a study of OX40 agonist ivuxolimab in advanced cancers. The assay was immunoSEQ multiplex PCR, and TCRdb's table has in-frame clones only and misses some. The table includes tens of thousands of clones, 86% detected once. The sample was CD4+ or CD8+ T cells sorted from blood, taken in a trial of the OX40 agonist ivuxolimab. The receptors here all came from an adult with an advanced solid tumor such as melanoma, head and neck, liver or kidney cancer. The conserved cysteine and the conserved F or W are not part of the CDR3 here. A D gene is named only where the DNA matches it firmly. Size is stated for part of the rows, as once, few or many counts, or as a class when the clone is expanded.

V gene: TRBV6-1; D gene: TRBD1; clone size: .; CDR3 protein: ASSGTGFNQPQH
V gene: TRBV19; D gene: TRBD1; clone size: .; CDR3 protein: ASRQGHTEAF
V gene: TRBV6-5; D gene: TRBD1; clone size: .; CDR3 protein: ASRPDRASSYEQY
V gene: TRBV30; D gene: .; clone size: .; CDR3 protein: AWSVRSYGYT
V gene: TRBV5-8; D gene: TRBD2; clone size: .; CDR3 protein: ASSLEAGGTDTQY
V gene: TRBV29-1; D gene: .; clone size: .; CDR3 protein: SVTQPLGSHEQY
V gene: TRBV6-5; D gene: .; clone size: .; CDR3 protein: ASSYRTEAF
V gene: TRBV15; D gene: TRBD1; clone size: .; CDR3 protein: ATSKEGQGAFEQY
V gene: TRBV5-1; D gene: .; clone size: .; CDR3 protein: ASSLEGANGYT
V gene: TRBV11-2; D gene: TRBD1; clone size: .; CDR3 protein: ASSLTGARYGYT
V gene: TRBV19; D gene: .; clone size: .; CDR3 protein: ASSIRDGSYEQY
V gene: TRBV2; D gene: TRBD1; clone size: .; CDR3 protein: ASSRINIGQGTYGYT
V gene: TRBV19; D gene: TRBD1; clone size: .; CDR3 protein: ASTPGTGGYEQY
V gene: TRBV7-8; D gene: TRBD1; clone size: .; CDR3 protein: ASSPRGPSTDTQY
V gene: TRBV19; D gene: TRBD1; clone size: .; CDR3 protein: ATVTGQGPEAF
V gene: TRBV6-6; D gene: TRBD1; clone size: few; CDR3 protein: ASGQGADQPQH
V gene: TRBV7-2; D gene: .; clone size: .; CDR3 protein: ASSFGVASEKLF
V gene: TRBV5-1; D gene: .; clone size: .; CDR3 protein: ASSLLPGRGTGELF
V gene: TRBV18; D gene: .; clone size: .; CDR3 protein: ASSPEGDVLT
V gene: TRBV7-2; D gene: .; clone size: .; CDR3 protein: ASSLSRGEDF
V gene: TRBV7-9; D gene: .; clone size: .; CDR3 protein: ASSLEGRGDTQY
V gene: TRBV5-4; D gene: .; clone size: .; CDR3 protein: ASSEGGQETQY
V gene: TRBV9; D gene: .; clone size: .; CDR3 protein: ASSKSGGAGSYEQY
V gene: TRBV7-6; D gene: TRBD1; clone size: .; CDR3 protein: ASSPRAGGDIQY
V gene: TRBV21-1; D gene: .; clone size: .; CDR3 protein: ASSSLRPLH
V gene: TRBV11-2; D gene: .; clone size: few; CDR3 protein: ASSRPYTEAF
V gene: TRBV6-1; D gene: TRBD1; clone size: once; CDR3 protein: ASIDDRGSDTQY
V gene: TRBV7-3; D gene: TRBD2; clone size: .; CDR3 protein: ASSAGLAGEQY
V gene: TRBV7-3; D gene: .; clone size: .; CDR3 protein: ASSLFSGQTEAF
V gene: TRBV20-1; D gene: .; clone size: .; CDR3 protein: SAEYTGELF
V gene: TRBV7-2; D gene: .; clone size: .; CDR3 protein: ASSLTFGRSANTEAF
V gene: TRBV7-3; D gene: .; clone size: few; CDR3 protein: ASSAGSAGSGYT
V gene: TRBV21-1; D gene: .; clone size: .; CDR3 protein: ASSKPTGPGFYVPQH
V gene: TRBV6-5; D gene: .; clone size: .; CDR3 protein: ASSYGGEETQY
V gene: TRBV21-1; D gene: .; clone size: .; CDR3 protein: ASSKSPMPKLRDNSYEQY
V gene: TRBV19; D gene: .; clone size: once; CDR3 protein: ASSIAESQPQH
V gene: TRBV28; D gene: .; clone size: .; CDR3 protein: APDQGNYEQY
V gene: TRBV9; D gene: .; clone size: .; CDR3 protein: ASSVGGSLSYNEQF
V gene: TRBV19; D gene: .; clone size: .; CDR3 protein: ASRGDYGNQPQH
V gene: TRBV10-3; D gene: .; clone size: .; CDR3 protein: AISEYREPSYEQY
V gene: TRBV6-1; D gene: .; clone size: once; CDR3 protein: ASSATYPYNEQF
V gene: TRBV15; D gene: .; clone size: .; CDR3 protein: ATSRDPLAAYEQY
V gene: TRBV19; D gene: .; clone size: .; CDR3 protein: ASSTQTDPYEQY
V gene: TRBV5-1; D gene: TRBD2; clone size: .; CDR3 protein: ASSTRTSGRGRETQY
V gene: TRBV9; D gene: TRBD1; clone size: .; CDR3 protein: ASSPGGGQGNQPQH
V gene: TRBV2; D gene: .; clone size: .; CDR3 protein: ASLIQGNTIY
V gene: TRBV7-2; D gene: .; clone size: .; CDR3 protein: ASRLHRNTEAF
V gene: TRBV7-9; D gene: .; clone size: once; CDR3 protein: ASSLGLSPSEQF
V gene: TRBV9; D gene: .; clone size: .; CDR3 protein: ASSVRPGPDTQY
V gene: TRBV7-2; D gene: .; clone size: .; CDR3 protein: ASSLAGPQPQH
V gene: TRBV4-1; D gene: .; clone size: once; CDR3 protein: ASSPSPYNEQF
V gene: TRBV28; D gene: .; clone size: .; CDR3 protein: ASSSGQFQETQY
V gene: TRBV27; D gene: .; clone size: .; CDR3 protein: ASSTLGSYEQY
V gene: TRBV7-9; D gene: .; clone size: .; CDR3 protein: ASSSDRGALGEKLF